The 2 T cell receptor beta chains reported below all come from one sample, sequenced in a study of identical twins. TCRdb used MiXCR to reprocess the 5' RACE reads, holding one entry per CDR3 protein. The sample holds roughly 690,000 distinct CDR3 sequences, roughly 6% seen once. Input material: naive T cells sorted from blood. The receptors here all came from a man younger than 35 in good health.

J is TRBJ2-7 and V is TRBV10-1; 9 nucleotides align to TRBD1. CDR1 and CDR2 from the germline V gene are WNHNN and SYGVQD (reference sequence). This CDR3 comprises 14 residues. V lost 4 bases to trimming and J lost 6 bases; unmatched junction nucleotides: 7. CDR3 nucleotide sequence: TGCGCCAGCAGTGTTCGGGACAGGGTCGGCGAGCAGTACTTC. Translating it yields CASSVRDRVGEQYF.

CDR3 protein: CASSRPGLDFSGANVLTF. The CDR3 nucleotides are TGTGCCAGCAGTCGACCGGGACTGGACTTCTCTGGGGCCAACGTCCTGACTTTC. V and J are TRBV5-4 and TRBJ2-6; maybe TRBD2 (6 bases). CDR3 size: 18 residues. The V and J ends lost 5 bases and 0 bases respectively, with 18 bases between them. Looked up from germline, CDR1 is SGHNT and CDR2 is YYREEE (reference sequence).